The next 13 T cell receptor beta chains were all read from a single sample in a study of OX40 agonist ivuxolimab in advanced cancers. Sequencing used immunoSEQ multiplex PCR; TCRdb keeps in-frame clones, though not all of them. The repertoire holds some 40,000 clones, with 75% to 90% as singletons. Sequencing used CD4+ or CD8+ T cells sorted from blood, obtained in a trial of the OX40 agonist ivuxolimab. The source of these receptors is an adult with an advanced solid tumor such as melanoma, head and neck, liver or kidney cancer.

The rearrangement links TRBV25-1 to TRBJ2-7; D not resolved. The CDR3 is made up of 13 amino acids. Germline V lookup: CDR1 MGHDK, CDR2 SYGVNS. V lost 4 bases and J lost 5, with 12 bases in between. This chain's CDR3 is CASSATNRNEQYF. CDR3 coding DNA: TGTGCCAGCAGTGCCACAAACCGGAACGAGCAGTACTTC.

The J gene is TRBJ1-4, the V gene TRBV29-1; TRBD1 might be the D (5 bases). CDR1 SQVTM and CDR2 ANQGSEA come from the germline V gene. CDR3 length: 13 residues. Trimming pared 6 bases from V and 8 bases from J, leaving 16 bases between. Written as DNA, the CDR3 is TGCAGCGTCCTCGCAGGGTCTGGGGAAAAACTGTTTTTT. It translates to CSVLAGSGEKLFF.

This sequence joins TRBV21-1 and TRBJ2-1; the D call TRBD1 from the table was never checked on the DNA. TRBV21-1 is annotated as a pseudogene. The CDR3 sequence is 13 residues long. CDR3 loop: CAEGTGNNGGQFF. The CDR3 DNA sequence: TGTGCTGAAGGGACAGGGAATAATGGGGGGCAGTTCTTC.

The rearrangement uses TRBV9 and TRBJ1-6, with a tentative D call TRBD1 (5 bases). Per germline, CDR1 SGDLS and CDR2 YYNGEE. The germline V and J ends were trimmed by 0 bases and 1 base, with 11 bases remaining between them. The CDR3 runs 17 residues. The CDR3 is CASSVGQGRSYNSPLHF. The CDR3 bases are TGTGCCAGCAGCGTAGGCCAGGGAAGGTCCTATAATTCACCCCTCCACTTT.

V usage is TRBV7-2 and J usage is TRBJ1-2; D gene uncertain. This CDR3 region has 15 residues. V shed 5 bases and J shed 2 bases, with 15 bases lying between them. Germline V gene sequence: CDR1 SGHTA, CDR2 FQGNSA. The DNA of the CDR3 is TGTGCCAGCAGCCGGACTTGGACGGAAAACTATGGCTACACCTTC. It encodes CASSRTWTENYGYTF. Full variable domain (remainder filled in from reference TRBV7-2 and TRBJ1-2): GAGVSQSPSNKVTEKGKDVELRCDPISGHTALYWYRQSLGQGLEFLIYFQGNSAPDKSGLPSDRFSAERTGGSVSTLTIQRTQQEDSAVYLCASSRTWTENYGYTFGSGTRLTVV.

For this clone: The final CDR3 position lacks the conserved phenylalanine or tryptophan, pointing to a likely read error. The chain has TRBV9 and TRBJ1-6; weak D call: TRBD1 (6 bases). This CDR3 is built from 19 residues. From germline, CDR1 is SGDLS and CDR2 YYNGEE. V was trimmed by 0 bases and J by 3 bases, leaving 19 bases between them. In DNA form, the CDR3 reads TGTGCCAGCAGCGTAGGCTATGGGGGAACAGGGAACTATAATTCACCCCTCCACCTT. It is translated as CASSVGYGGTGNYNSPLHL.

The chain has TRBV21-1 and TRBJ2-5; the table's TRBD2 call for D was not verified on the DNA. TRBV21-1 is listed as a pseudogene. The CDR3 contains 14 residues. CDR3 bases: TGTGCCAGCAGCAAAGAGGAGGGATGGGAGACCCAGTACTTC. Translated, it gives CASSKEEGWETQYF.

This sequence joins TRBV7-2 and TRBJ1-1, with 7 nucleotides matching TRBD1. Trimming at V came to 3 bases and at J to 6 bases, leaving 19 bases not matched to a gene. There are 18 residues in the CDR3. The germline V gene has CDR1 SGHTA and CDR2 FQGNSA. The CDR3 DNA follows: TGTGCCAGCAGCTTGGGAACTGGGACAGTCAACGGGGGGGCTGAAGCTTTCTTT. Its translation is CASSLGTGTVNGGAEAFF.

V gene TRBV25-1 combines with J gene TRBJ1-2; D is possibly TRBD1 (5 bases). V was clipped by 4 bases and J by 4 bases, with 16 bases between them. Germline CDR1 and CDR2: MGHDK and SYGVNS. The CDR3 covers 15 residues. CDR3 residues: CASSVGGTPAYGYTF. The CDR3 nucleotides read TGTGCCAGCAGTGTTGGGGGGACCCCGGCCTATGGCTACACCTTC.

The chain employs TRBV11-2 and TRBJ2-1; no clear D. This CDR3 is 14 amino acids long. Trimming stripped 6 bases from V and 0 bases from J, with 9 bases between. Germline CDR1 is SGHAT and CDR2 is FQNNGV. The CDR3, as DNA: TGTGCCAGCAGGAGGTTTAGCTCCTACAATGAGCAGTTCTTC. It yields the protein CASRRFSSYNEQFF.

V is TRBV29-1 and J is TRBJ2-1, with D hard to call. The length of the CDR3 is 13 residues. Trimming shortened V by 3 bases and J by 0 bases, and 6 bases separated the two germline ends. CDR1 is SQVTM and CDR2 is ANQGSEA in the germline V gene. The CDR3: CSVEFTSYNEQFF. The CDR3, as DNA: TGCAGCGTTGAGTTTACCTCCTACAATGAGCAGTTCTTC.

V and J are TRBV4-1 and TRBJ1-4, with a weak D call TRBD1 (5 bases). Germline CDR1 reads MGHRA; CDR2 reads YSYEKL. Trimming pared 2 bases from V and 6 bases from J, leaving 22 bases between. CDR3 length: 18 amino acids. The CDR3 loop is CASSQSSRGASYHEKLFF. The CDR3 DNA reads as TGCGCCAGCAGCCAATCTTCCCGAGGGGCGAGTTATCATGAAAAACTGTTTTTT.

The rearrangement uses TRBV9 and TRBJ2-7; no definite D call. Germline assignment: CDR1 SGDLS and CDR2 YYNGEE. The CDR3 has 10 residues. Trimming left V 9 bases short and J 1 base short, with 5 bases between. CDR3: CATWSYEQYF. The CDR3, as DNA: TGTGCCACCTGGTCCTACGAGCAGTACTTC.